This T cell receptor beta chain was sequenced in a study of cytomegalovirus exposure and HLA in healthy donors. V gave up 4 bases and J gave up 5 bases; unmatched junction bases: 7. CDR3 length: 14 amino acids. Looked up from germline, CDR1 is SGHNT and CDR2 is YYREEE (reference sequence). Whole-study results and caveats: TCR beta V segments were, for the most part, productive about 87% or about 30% of the time in an earlier analysis. A later analysis appeared to link common viral pathogens to several of the most significant clusters. TCR beta sequences numbering around 15,000 were associated with HLA alleles at 0.05 false discovery rate in a later analysis.

PCR was performed using 60 Vbeta and 13 Jbeta primers. Data came from immunoSEQ multiplex PCR; TCRdb stores just in-frame clones and leaves some out. The repertoire holds roughly 150,000 clones, about 85% seen once, with just over 2.5% in the top ten. This clone was counted once. Its specificity is unknown. This TCR was recovered from a man aged 25-40 years in good health and CMV-seropositive. The J gene is TRBJ2-5, the V gene TRBV5-4, with 8 bases that match TRBD2. Sequencing used PBMCs. CDR3 in amino acids: CASSKSGGVETQYF. The DNA for the CDR3 is TGTGCCAGCAGCAAATCCGGGGGGGTGGAGACCCAGTACTTC.